These 15 T cell receptor beta chains originate from one sample sequenced in a study of blood T cell repertoires in COVID-19 (dated by TCRdb to 2020 to 2021). Preparation of the library involved the immunoSEQ multiplex PCR assay. TCRdb carries this immuneACCESS record with in-frame sequences only. Its versions omit some clonotypes, under half of them owing to an unresolved V gene in the studies checked, with the rest unexplained. The sample table holds some 47,000 clones, of which about nine tenths were seen once. Approximately 5% of the sample lies in the top ten. Sample: peripheral blood. These receptors were obtained from a man in his sixties or seventies with acute or convalescent COVID-19.

V usage is TRBV19 and J usage is TRBJ1-1; unclear D gene. V was pared by 3 bases and J by 4 bases, with 12 bases between. Germline values: CDR1 LNHDA, CDR2 SQIVND (reference sequence). The CDR3 contains 14 residues. The CDR3 coding sequence is TGTGCCAGTAGTATTGGGTTATGGAGCACTGAAGCTTTCTTT. Translated, it gives CASSIGLWSTEAFF.

CDR3 region: CASSPLRTGGYEQYF. The CDR3 DNA sequence: TGTGCCAGCTCACCATTAAGGACAGGGGGCTACGAGCAGTACTTC. V gene TRBV18 combines with J gene TRBJ2-7, with 10 bases that match TRBD1. With 2 bases clipped from V and 3 bases from J, the junction kept 4 bases outside the gene matches. Looked up from germline, CDR1 is KGHSH and CDR2 is LQKENI. The CDR3 spans 15 residues. Variable domain in full (rest from reference TRBV18 and TRBJ2-7): NAGVMQNPRHLVRRRGQEARLRCSPMKGHSHVYWYRQLPEEGLKFMVYLQKENIIDESGMPKERFSAEFPKEGPSILRIQQVVRGDSAAYFCASSPLRTGGYEQYFGPGTRLTVT.

This rearrangement joins TRBV6-1 to TRBJ1-4; D is perhaps TRBD1 (5 bases). CDR3 size: 17 residues. Trimming cost V 1 base and J 7 bases, with 19 bases left between them. CDR1 and CDR2 from the germline V gene are MNHNS and SASEGT. In DNA form, the CDR3 reads TGTGCCAGCAGTGAAGGGGGAGGGGCGGAAGTCGGTGAAAAACTGTTTTTT. Translating it yields CASSEGGGAEVGEKLFF.

This clone was recorded only once. This chain joins TRBV18 and TRBJ1-4, with 9 bases matching TRBD1. Germline loops: CDR1 KGHSH, CDR2 LQKENI. This CDR3 comprises 14 residues. V lost 4 bases and J lost 6; bases outside the gene matches: 3. CDR3 region: CASSLRTGDEKLFF. Written as DNA, the CDR3 is TGTGCCAGCTCACTACGGACAGGGGATGAAAAACTGTTTTTT.

The rearrangement uses TRBV24-1 and TRBJ2-7; D might be TRBD1 (6 bases). The germline gives CDR1 KGHDR, CDR2 SFDVKD. The V and J ends lost 4 bases and 3 bases respectively, with 9 bases between them. There are 13 residues in the CDR3. The CDR3 here is CATSETGFYEQYF. CDR3 coding DNA: TGTGCCACCAGTGAAACAGGGTTCTACGAGCAGTACTTC.

The chain couples TRBV15 to TRBJ1-2, with D maybe TRBD1 (6 bases). The germline CDR1 and CDR2 sequences are LNHNV and YYDKDF (reference sequence). Deletions cut 0 bases from V and 6 bases from J, with 20 bases between. The CDR3 contains 17 residues. This CDR3 is CATSRDRVQGRGHGYTF. CDR3 coding DNA: TGTGCCACCAGCAGAGATCGGGTCCAGGGGCGGGGGCATGGCTACACCTTC.

This clone came up once. V gene TRBV5-1 combines with J gene TRBJ1-4; TRBD1 matches 7 bases. The CDR3 length is 14 residues. V lost 2 bases and J lost 4; bases outside the gene matches: 2. Germline lookup yields CDR1 SGHRS and CDR2 YFSETQ. CDR3 DNA: TGCGCCAGCAGCTTTGGGACAGATAATGAAAAACTGTTTTTT. Protein: CASSFGTDNEKLFF. Full variable domain (outside the CDR3, taken from reference TRBV5-1 and TRBJ1-4): KAGVTQTPRYLIKTRGQQVTLSCSPISGHRSVSWYQQTPGQGLQFLFEYFSETQRNKGNFPGRFSGRQFSNSRSEMNVSTLELGDSALYLCASSFGTDNEKLFFGSGTQLSVL.

The rearrangement uses TRBV7-2 and TRBJ2-7, with 9 positions matching TRBD1. This CDR3 spans 15 amino acids. The germline V gene encodes CDR1 SGHTA and CDR2 FQGNSA. Unmatched junction bases numbered 9, after V lost 5 bases and J lost 4 bases. The CDR3 sequence: CASSPRTGAAYEQYF. In nucleotides, the CDR3 is TGTGCCAGCAGCCCACGGACAGGGGCGGCGTACGAGCAGTACTTC.

The rearrangement links TRBV19 to TRBJ1-4; 9 bases are shared with TRBD1. V lost 7 bases and J lost 6; bases outside the gene matches: 6. Germline loops: CDR1 LNHDA, CDR2 SQIVND (reference sequence). The CDR3 consists of 14 residues. Here the CDR3 reads CASNQGQGDEKLFF. CDR3 nucleotide sequence: TGTGCCAGTAACCAGGGACAGGGAGATGAAAAACTGTTTTTT.

V and J are TRBV2 and TRBJ2-3, with 7 bases aligning to TRBD1. After removal of 6 bases from V and 4 bases from J, the junction contained 10 bases not matched to a gene. Germline V gene data show CDR1 as SNHLY and CDR2 as FYNNEI. The CDR3 is 15 residues long. The CDR3 spells CASSPGTDSADTQYF. The CDR3 nucleotides are TGTGCCAGCAGCCCCGGGACAGACAGCGCAGATACGCAGTATTTT.

The chain recombines TRBV3-1 (or the pseudogene TRBV3-2) with TRBJ2-1; 9 positions match TRBD2. V was pared by 7 bases and J by 4 bases, with 5 bases of the junction left unmatched. This CDR3 comprises 14 residues. Germline loops: CDR1 LGHDT, CDR2 YNNKEL (reference sequence). DNA of the CDR3: TGTGCCAGCAACCCTAGCGGGGAGTACAATGAGCAGTTCTTC. Protein: CASNPSGEYNEQFF.

The V and J genes are TRBV7-6 and TRBJ2-6; D not resolved. The V and J ends lost 1 base and 0 bases respectively, with 10 bases between them. CDR1 SGHVS and CDR2 FNYEAQ come from the germline V gene. This CDR3 has 17 amino acids. CDR3 in DNA: TGTGCCAGCAGCTTAGAGGCGGTTCCCTCTGGGGCCAACGTCCTGACTTTC. This sequence encodes CASSLEAVPSGANVLTF.

The chain combines TRBV11-2 with TRBJ2-3; 7 nucleotides align to TRBD2. Trimming cost V 5 bases and J 7 bases; bases outside gene matches: 18. Germline lookup yields CDR1 SGHAT and CDR2 FQNNGV. CDR3 size: 17 residues. CDR3 protein: CASSPGERGPPRNTQYF. In DNA, the CDR3 is TGTGCCAGCAGCCCCGGGGAGCGGGGTCCCCCCCGTAATACGCAGTATTTT.

This clone was detected a few times. The chain couples TRBV6-2 or TRBV6-3 to TRBJ1-6; D unclear. V lost 5 bases and J lost 0, with 5 bases in between. The CDR3 extends over 14 amino acids. CDR1 and CDR2 (germline): MNHEY, SVGEGT. CDR3 in DNA: TGTGCCAGCAGTGGGAGCTCCTATAATTCACCCCTCCACTTT. Residues: CASSGSSYNSPLHF.

The rearrangement joins TRBV2 to TRBJ2-1, with 7 nucleotides matching TRBD1. V trimming: 6 bases; J trimming: 10 bases; junction bases outside the gene matches: 6. Germline CDR1 and CDR2: SNHLY and FYNNEI. This CDR3 is built from 12 residues. In nucleotides, the CDR3 is TGTGCCAGCAGAGACAGGGCGCTGGAGCAGTTCTTC. As protein: CASRDRALEQFF. Full variable domain (rest looked up from reference TRBV2 and TRBJ2-1): EPEVTQTPSHQVTQMGQEVILRCVPISNHLYFYWYRQILGQKVEFLVSFYNNEISEKSEIFDDQFSVERPDGSNFTLKIRSTKLEDSAMYFCASRDRALEQFFGPGTRLTVL.